Listed below are T cell receptor beta chains from one sample, sequenced in a study of Ad26.COV2.S vaccination and SARS-CoV-2 variants. Repertoires were generated with immunoSEQ multiplex PCR, while TCRdb's copy carries only in-frame clones and drops some. The sample consists of about 280,000 clones, 80% to 90% of them appearing once. The sample in question was peripheral blood, obtained in a trial of Ad26.COV2.S vaccine versus placebo. These receptors were obtained from a person aged 18 to 59 who received the Ad26.COV2.S COVID-19 vaccine or a placebo. The CDR3 runs from the conserved cysteine through the conserved F or W. The order of the fields is V gene, CDR3 length, clone size, D gene, J gene, CDR3 protein, CDR3 DNA. The D gene is left open where the match is weak. Size values are once, few and many counts, or a class for expanded clones, and some rows have none.

TRBV7-2	16	NA	TRBD1	TRBJ1-6	CASSYGQGAYNSPLHF	TGTGCCAGCAGCTACGGGCAGGGGGCTTATAATTCACCCCTCCACTTT
TRBV15	19	NA	TRBD2	TRBJ2-1	CATSRDSTSGLSSYNEQFF	TGTGCCACCAGCAGAGATAGTACTAGCGGCCTCAGCTCCTACAATGAGCAGTTCTTC
TRBV2	15	once	NA	TRBJ1-1	CASSDPQGLNTEAFF	TGTGCCAGCAGTGACCCGCAGGGACTGAACACTGAAGCTTTCTTT
TRBV19	13	NA	NA	TRBJ1-2	CASIDFSNYGYTF	TGTGCCAGTATAGACTTTTCTAACTATGGCTACACCTTC
TRBV9	18	NA	NA	TRBJ2-6	CASSVGPAGRSGANVLTF	TGTGCCAGCAGCGTAGGTCCCGCGGGCCGCTCTGGGGCCAACGTCCTGACTTTC
TRBV6-5	12	NA	NA	TRBJ1-3	CASSTAGNTIYF	TGTGCCAGCAGTACGGCCGGAAACACCATATATTTT
TRBV5-4	14	NA	NA	TRBJ2-7	CASSLQGGSYEQYF	TGTGCCAGCAGCCTCCAGGGGGGGTCCTACGAGCAGTACTTC
TRBV2	12	NA	TRBD1	TRBJ2-7	CASGDRGLEQYF	TGTGCCAGCGGGGACAGGGGTTTGGAGCAGTACTTC
TRBV9	15	few	NA	TRBJ2-1	CASSARDFTYNEQFF	TGTGCCAGCAGCGCCCGGGACTTCACCTACAATGAGCAGTTCTTC
TRBV4-1	16	NA	NA	TRBJ1-4	CASSPSPGRTNEKLFF	TGCGCCAGCAGCCCATCCCCGGGGAGGACTAATGAAAAACTGTTTTTT
TRBV30	14	NA	NA	TRBJ1-2	CAWSGRDLNYGYTF	TGTGCCTGGAGTGGAAGGGACCTTAACTATGGCTACACCTTC
TRBV30	13	NA	NA	TRBJ2-1	CAWNRVSYNEQFF	TGTGCCTGGAACAGGGTCTCCTACAATGAGCAGTTCTTC
TRBV6-5	16	NA	TRBD2	TRBJ2-5	CASSLTTGLASSWLYF	TGTGCCAGCAGTTTAACTACGGGACTAGCTTCTTCTTGGCTGTACTTC
TRBV12-3/TRBV12-4	12	NA	TRBD2	TRBJ2-1	CASTVAGGEQFF	TGTGCCAGCACAGTAGCGGGAGGGGAGCAGTTCTTC
TRBV20-1	14	NA	NA	TRBJ2-4	CSASGEIAKNIQYF	TGCAGTGCTAGTGGGGAGATCGCCAAAAACATTCAGTACTTC
TRBV2	15	NA	TRBD2	TRBJ2-5	CASRTSAGGQETQYF	TGTGCCAGCAGGACTTCGGCGGGGGGACAAGAGACCCAGTACTTC
TRBV19	15	NA	NA	TRBJ2-1	CASSIATSSYNEQFF	TGTGCCAGTAGTATAGCGACTTCCTCCTACAATGAGCAGTTCTTC
TRBV7-3	14	NA	NA	TRBJ2-7	CASSTTGTSYEQYF	TGTGCCAGCAGCACAACGGGGACTTCCTACGAGCAGTACTTC
TRBV9	16	NA	NA	TRBJ2-1	CASTERAFSSYNEQFF	TGTGCCAGCACCGAAAGGGCCTTCAGCTCCTACAATGAGCAGTTCTTC
TRBV6-5	15	NA	NA	TRBJ1-2	CASSPDRLSNYGYTF	TGTGCCAGCAGTCCAGACAGGCTTTCTAACTATGGCTACACCTTC
TRBV7-9	13	NA	NA	TRBJ2-5	CASSPGGQETQYF	TGTGCCAGCAGCCCGGGGGGCCAGGAGACCCAGTACTTC
TRBV10-2	16	NA	NA	TRBJ2-6	CASSDAQGSGANVLTF	TGCGCCAGCAGCGATGCTCAGGGTTCAGGGGCCAACGTCCTGACTTTC
TRBV9	17	NA	TRBD1	TRBJ1-2	CASSRRDRGDSSYGYTF	TGTGCCAGCAGCCGCAGGGACAGGGGCGATAGTAGCTATGGCTACACCTTC
TRBV4-2	16	few	TRBD2	TRBJ2-1	CASSQDTSGSYNEQFF	TGTGCCAGCAGCCAAGATACTAGCGGCTCCTACAATGAGCAGTTCTTC
TRBV10-1	13	NA	NA	TRBJ2-1	CASSELYWQEQFF	TGCGCCAGCAGTGAGCTTTATTGGCAGGAGCAGTTCTTC
TRBV7-9	15	NA	TRBD1	TRBJ2-1	CASSLGQGIGNEQFF	TGTGCCAGCAGCTTAGGACAGGGGATAGGCAATGAGCAGTTCTTC
TRBV16	16	NA	TRBD1	TRBJ2-1	CASSQSGGPLYDEQFF	TGTGCCAGCAGCCAATCAGGGGGCCCGCTCTACGATGAGCAGTTCTTC
TRBV14	14	NA	NA	TRBJ1-6	CASSQDFRASPLHF	TGTGCCAGCAGCCAAGATTTTAGGGCCTCACCCCTCCACTTT
TRBV7-3	16	NA	TRBD2	TRBJ2-2	CASSLINAGVAGELFF	TGTGCCAGCAGCTTAATAAACGCGGGGGTAGCCGGGGAGCTGTTTTTT
TRBV7-9	18	NA	NA	TRBJ2-2	CASSPRRSGHLNTGELFF	TGTGCCAGCAGCCCCCGGAGATCGGGACACTTGAACACCGGGGAGCTGTTTTTT
TRBV30	12	NA	NA	TRBJ2-7	CAWSPYRSEQYF	TGTGCCTGGAGTCCCTATCGGAGCGAGCAGTACTTC